Presented here are 23 T cell receptor beta chains from one specimen sequenced in a study of T cells in Graves' hyperthyroidism and ophthalmopathy. Amplification of TCR beta CDR3 regions was performed using RNA transcripts as template. Primed by the HTBI set, a first-round RT-PCR was run on the TCR CDR3. MiXCR, applied by TCRdb to the multiplex PCR reads, yields one record per CDR3 protein. The sample shows 550,000 to 650,000 distinct CDR3 sequences, more than 11% of them seen only once. Sequencing was carried out using blood. These receptors were obtained from a woman younger than 45 with Graves' hyperthyroidism that later progressed to Graves' ophthalmopathy.

In its sample, this clonotype was seen many times. The J gene is TRBJ2-2, the V gene TRBV12-3 or TRBV12-4, with 9 bases matching TRBD2. V dropped 3 bases and J dropped 5; count of bases not matched to a gene: 16. The CDR3 sequence is 19 residues long. The CDR3 is CASSFGREGSTPFTGELFF. The CDR3 DNA sequence: TGTGCCAGCAGTTTTGGGCGGGAGGGCTCCACCCCCTTTACCGGGGAGCTGTTTTTT.

This clonotype was detected many times. The chain has TRBV7-3 and TRBJ2-6, with D perhaps TRBD1 (5 bases). The CDR3 covers 21 residues. Germline-derived CDR1 and CDR2 are SGHTA and FQGTGA. Trimming cost V 1 base and J 1 base, with 23 bases left between them. CDR3 sequence (DNA): TGTGCCAGCAGCTTAATTAGTTGGGGCCTCAACCCTCCTTCTGGGGCCAACGTCCTGACTTTC. Protein: CASSLISWGLNPPSGANVLTF.

The V gene is TRBV28, the J gene TRBJ2-2; D call uncertain. The V end lost 3 bases, the J end lost 7 bases, and 12 bases lay between the germline ends. CDR1 is MDHEN and CDR2 is SYDVKM in the germline V gene. The CDR3 consists of 14 residues. CDR3 DNA: TGTGCCAGCAGTTTTGTTAAGTGGGTCGGGGAGCTGTTTTTT. Amino acids: CASSFVKWVGELFF.

This clonotype was observed at least ten times. The chain joins TRBV10-3 to TRBJ2-7, with 7 bases lining up with TRBD2. CDR1 ENHRY and CDR2 SYGVKD come from the germline V gene. The CDR3 sequence is 12 residues long. The V gene end was trimmed by 7 bases and the J gene end by 3 bases; junction bases not matched to a gene: 3. The chain's CDR3 is CAITPSGYEQYF. CDR3 nucleotide sequence: TGTGCCATCACGCCTAGCGGCTACGAGCAGTACTTC.

This clonotype showed up many times. CDR3 nucleotide sequence: TGTGCCAGTAGGGGCCGGGACGTCTCCTACAATGAGCAGTTCTTC. Translation: CASRGRDVSYNEQFF. V and J are TRBV19 and TRBJ2-1; the D gene could be TRBD1 or TRBD2 (5 bases each). V was trimmed by 6 bases and J by 0 bases, leaving 12 bases between them. The germline gives CDR1 LNHDA, CDR2 SQIVND (reference sequence). The CDR3 covers 15 residues.

The sample holds many counts of this clonotype. V is TRBV6-2 or TRBV6-3 and J is TRBJ2-2; maybe TRBD1 (5 bases). Trimming removed 6 bases at V and 0 bases at J, with 8 bases between. The CDR3 sequence is 14 residues long. The germline CDR1 and CDR2 sequences are MNHEY and SVGEGT. The CDR3 reads CASRTTANTGELFF. CDR3 in DNA: TGTGCCAGCAGAACGACAGCGAACACCGGGGAGCTGTTTTTT.

At least ten counts were recorded for this clonotype. The chain is built from TRBV6-1 and TRBJ2-7; weak D call: TRBD2 (6 bases). Trimming left V 6 bases short and J 2 bases short, with 14 bases between. The CDR3 has 14 amino acids. Germline CDR1 MNHNS, CDR2 SASEGT. The CDR3 DNA is TGTGCCAGCAGCTCCCGGGGGAGCACCTACGAGCAGTACTTC. Translating it yields CASSSRGSTYEQYF.

This clonotype was seen a few times. The chain recombines TRBV4-1 with TRBJ2-1, with 8 nucleotides matching TRBD2. Germline lookup yields CDR1 MGHRA and CDR2 YSYEKL. V gave up 0 bases and J gave up 9 bases; unmatched junction bases: 10. The CDR3 consists of 16 residues. CDR3 DNA: TGCGCCAGCAGCCAAGATATAACGGGACTAGTGCCTGAGCAGTTCTTC. It specifies CASSQDITGLVPEQFF.

Comment on this clonotype: At one of its ends the junction is not consistent with the germline gene, which may arise from a read error. The chain employs TRBV7-2 and TRBJ2-7; D is possibly TRBD1 (6 bases). CDR1 is SGHTA, CDR2 FQGNSA, per germline. The CDR3 spans 14 residues. CDR3 coding DNA: TGTGCCAGCAGCTTGGTCGGACAGTTCTACAAGCAGTACTTC. As protein: CASSLVGQFYKQYF.

This clonotype appeared many times. CDR3 nucleotide sequence: TGTGCCAGCAGCTTAGGGGCCTCCCTGTCCACAGATACGCAGTATTTT. Its translation is CASSLGASLSTDTQYF. J is TRBJ2-3 and V is TRBV7-8; the D is unclear. The germline CDR1 and CDR2 sequences are SGHVS and FQNEAQ. The CDR3 contains 16 residues. V was cut by 1 base and J by 2 bases, with 13 bases left in between.

The V and J genes are TRBV19 and TRBJ1-1, with 11 bases lining up with TRBD1. Germline V gives CDR1 LNHDA, CDR2 SQIVND (reference sequence). V lost 3 bases to trimming and J lost 5 bases; unmatched junction nucleotides: 8. This CDR3 contains 16 residues. The CDR3 sequence is CASSMDRGRAGTEAFF. The CDR3 DNA follows: TGTGCCAGTAGTATGGACAGGGGGCGGGCGGGGACTGAAGCTTTCTTT. Using reference TRBV19 and TRBJ1-1 for the parts outside the CDR3, the full variable domain is DGGITQSPKYLFRKEGQNVTLSCEQNLNHDAMYWYRQDPGQGLRLIYYSQIVNDFQKGDIAEGYSVSREKKESFPLTVTSAQKNPTAFYLCASSMDRGRAGTEAFFGQGTRLTVV.

This clonotype was counted ten times or more. The CDR3 sequence: CAWRTGTGLWEGANVLTF. For the CDR3, the DNA is TGTGCCTGGCGAACCGGGACAGGGCTTTGGGAAGGGGCCAACGTCCTGACTTTC. The gene calls are TRBV30 and TRBJ2-6, with 9 bases identical to TRBD1. The CDR3 is 18 residues long. V gave up 5 bases and J gave up 4 bases; unmatched junction bases: 15. Germline V lookup: CDR1 GTSNPN, CDR2 SVGIG (reference sequence).

A few counts support this clonotype. The J gene is TRBJ1-5, the V gene TRBV6-1; possible D gene TRBD1, 6 bases. The V gene's germline CDR1 is MNHNS and CDR2 SASEGT. This CDR3 spans 15 amino acids. The V end was cut by 4 bases, the J end by 2 bases, with 12 bases between. CDR3 in DNA: TGTGCCAGCAGTGCACAGGGATTGGGCAATCAGCCCCAGCATTTT. This sequence encodes CASSAQGLGNQPQHF.

Many counts were recorded for this clonotype. J is TRBJ1-2 and V is TRBV20-1, with D unclear. Between the trimmed V and J ends, which lost 5 bases and 6 bases, there was a span of 16 bases. The CDR3 sequence is 13 residues long. Per the germline V gene, CDR1 is DFQATT and CDR2 is SNEGSKA (reference sequence). CDR3 protein: CSAPPGGIDGYTF. The CDR3, as DNA: TGCAGTGCTCCTCCCGGCGGGATTGATGGCTACACCTTC.

This clonotype appeared many times. V is TRBV30 and J is TRBJ2-3; D is possibly TRBD2 (5 bases). CDR1 and CDR2 (germline): GTSNPN, SVGIG (reference sequence). Trimming removed 1 base at V and 4 bases at J, with 12 bases between. This CDR3 region has 14 residues. In DNA, the CDR3 is TGTGCCTGGAGTGACGTCGGGAAAGCAGATACGCAGTATTTT. It specifies CAWSDVGKADTQYF.

This clonotype has just one count. This sequence may be a read error, since a much larger clone differs from it by one base. The V and J genes are TRBV3-1 and TRBJ2-2; D is perhaps TRBD1 or TRBD2 (6 bases each). CDR3 size: 14 residues. The germline V and J ends were trimmed by 4 bases and 7 bases, with 13 bases remaining between them. CDR1 is LGHDT and CDR2 is YNNKEL in the germline V gene (reference sequence). This CDR3 is CASSLRGASGELFF. The CDR3 DNA reads TGTGCCAGCAGCCTGAGGGGGGCTAGCGGGGAGCTGTTTTTT.

This clonotype was observed at least ten times. J is TRBJ2-7 and V is TRBV7-2; a weak D match, TRBD2 (6 bases). From germline, CDR1 is SGHTA and CDR2 FQGNSA. V dropped 1 base and J dropped 3 bases, with 10 bases sitting between them. The CDR3 has 14 amino acids. CDR3 nucleotides: TGTGCCAGCAGCTTAGTCACTAGCAGCTACGAGCAGTACTTC. It yields the protein CASSLVTSSYEQYF.

This rearrangement joins TRBV5-1 to TRBJ2-2, with 8 bases identical to TRBD2. V was pared by 0 bases and J by 6 bases, with 4 bases of the junction left unmatched. Per germline, CDR1 SGHRS and CDR2 YFSETQ. CDR3 size: 15 residues. This CDR3 is CASSLVKAGAGELFF. As DNA, the CDR3 is TGCGCCAGCAGCTTGGTGAAAGCGGGAGCCGGGGAGCTGTTTTTT.

The CDR3 here is CASSLYAGTKTYNEQFF. CDR3 coding DNA: TGTGCCAGCAGCCTATACGCCGGGACTAAAACCTACAATGAGCAGTTCTTC. V gene TRBV7-8 combines with J gene TRBJ2-1; 7 nucleotides agree with TRBD2. V trimming: 5 bases; J trimming: 2 bases; junction bases outside the gene matches: 12. Germline V CDR1 and CDR2: SGHVS, FQNEAQ. The CDR3 runs to 17 residues.

The rearrangement uses TRBV14 and TRBJ1-4; D gene unclear. CDR1 is SGHDN, CDR2 FVKESK, per germline. With 5 bases removed from V and 5 bases from J, the gap between germline ends came to 12 bases. The CDR3 is made up of 14 amino acids. The chain's CDR3 is CASSMGGTNEKLFF. The CDR3 DNA reads TGTGCCAGCAGCATGGGCGGAACAAATGAAAAACTGTTTTTT.

This clonotype was observed at least ten times. The rearrangement joins TRBV6-1 to TRBJ1-1, with a weak D call TRBD1 (5 bases). The V gene's germline CDR1 is MNHNS and CDR2 SASEGT. The CDR3 extends over 14 amino acids. Deletions cut 5 bases from V and 1 base from J, with 11 bases between. The CDR3, as DNA: TGTGCCAGCAGTTCCGCTACAGGGAACACTGAAGCTTTCTTT. It is translated as CASSSATGNTEAFF.

This clonotype was observed at least ten times. This chain links TRBV29-1 with TRBJ2-2, with 7 nucleotides matching TRBD2. This CDR3 is 15 amino acids long. The V segment lost 7 bases and the J segment 6 bases; nucleotides outside the gene matches: 14. CDR1 SQVTM and CDR2 ANQGSEA come from the germline V gene. The CDR3 bases are TGCAGCGGGAAGCGGGACGCCCAGCCGGCCGGGGAGCTGTTTTTT. Its protein is CSGKRDAQPAGELFF.

The sample holds many counts of this clonotype. In DNA, the CDR3 is TGTGCCAGCAGTTACGAAGCGTACCGCACAGATACGCAGTATTTT. Its protein is CASSYEAYRTDTQYF. The chain carries TRBV6-1 and TRBJ2-3; no firm D call. Trimming took off 5 bases at V and 1 base at J, with 13 bases between the two ends. There are 15 residues in the CDR3. Germline V gene sequence: CDR1 MNHNS, CDR2 SASEGT.